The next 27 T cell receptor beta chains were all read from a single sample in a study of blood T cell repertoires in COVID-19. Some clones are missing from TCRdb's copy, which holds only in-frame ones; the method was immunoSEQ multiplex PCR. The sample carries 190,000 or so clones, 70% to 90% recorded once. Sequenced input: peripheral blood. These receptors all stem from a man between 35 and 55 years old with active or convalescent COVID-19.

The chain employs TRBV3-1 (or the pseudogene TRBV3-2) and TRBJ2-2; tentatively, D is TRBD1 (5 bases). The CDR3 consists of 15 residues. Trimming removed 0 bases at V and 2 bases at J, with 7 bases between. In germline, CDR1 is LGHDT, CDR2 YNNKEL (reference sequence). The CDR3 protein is CASSQDGQNTGELFF. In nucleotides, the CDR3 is TGTGCCAGCAGCCAAGATGGACAAAACACCGGGGAGCTGTTTTTT.

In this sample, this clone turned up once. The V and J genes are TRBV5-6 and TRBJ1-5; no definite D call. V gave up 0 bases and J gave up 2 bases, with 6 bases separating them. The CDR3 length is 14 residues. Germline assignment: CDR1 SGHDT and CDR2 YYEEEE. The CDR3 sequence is CASSLVGGNQPQHF. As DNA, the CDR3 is TGTGCCAGCAGCTTGGTCGGAGGCAATCAGCCCCAGCATTTT.

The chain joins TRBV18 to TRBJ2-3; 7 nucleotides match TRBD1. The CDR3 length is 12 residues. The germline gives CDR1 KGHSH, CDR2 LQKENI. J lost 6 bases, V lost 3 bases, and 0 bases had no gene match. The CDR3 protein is CASSPTGDTQYF. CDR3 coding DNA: TGTGCCAGCTCACCGACAGGGGATACGCAGTATTTT.

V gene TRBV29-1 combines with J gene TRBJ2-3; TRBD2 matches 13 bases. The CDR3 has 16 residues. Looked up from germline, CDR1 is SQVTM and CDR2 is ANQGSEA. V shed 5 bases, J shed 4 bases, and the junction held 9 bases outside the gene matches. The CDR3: CSVQSGTSGASDTQYF. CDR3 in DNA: TGCAGCGTTCAATCCGGGACTAGCGGGGCGTCAGATACGCAGTATTTT.

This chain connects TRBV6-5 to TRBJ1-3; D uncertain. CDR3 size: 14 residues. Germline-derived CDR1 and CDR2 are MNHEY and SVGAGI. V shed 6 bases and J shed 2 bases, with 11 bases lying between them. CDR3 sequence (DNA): TGTGCCAGCAGGCGGCCATTCCCTGGAAACACCATATATTTT. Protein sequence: CASRRPFPGNTIYF.

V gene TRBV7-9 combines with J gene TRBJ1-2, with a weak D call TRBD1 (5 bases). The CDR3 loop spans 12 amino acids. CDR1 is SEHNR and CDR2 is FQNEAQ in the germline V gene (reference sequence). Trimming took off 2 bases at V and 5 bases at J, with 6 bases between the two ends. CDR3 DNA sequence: TGTGCCAGCAGCTTACCAGGGTATGGCTACACCTTC. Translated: CASSLPGYGYTF.

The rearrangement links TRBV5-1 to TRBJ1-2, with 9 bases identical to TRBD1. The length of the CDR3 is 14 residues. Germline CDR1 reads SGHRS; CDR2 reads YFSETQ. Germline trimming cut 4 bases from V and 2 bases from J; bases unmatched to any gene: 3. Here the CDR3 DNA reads TGCGCCAGCAGCAGCGGGACAGGGAACTATGGCTACACCTTC. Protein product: CASSSGTGNYGYTF.

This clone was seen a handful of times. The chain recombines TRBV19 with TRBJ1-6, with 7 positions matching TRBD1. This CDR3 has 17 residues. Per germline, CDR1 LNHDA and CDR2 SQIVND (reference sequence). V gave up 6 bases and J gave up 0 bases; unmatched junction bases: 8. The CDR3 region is CASRDTGVSSYNSPLHF. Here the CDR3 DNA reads TGTGCCAGTAGGGACACAGGGGTAAGCTCCTATAATTCACCCCTCCACTTT.

The CDR3 DNA reads as TGTGCCTGGAGTCGCGGACAGGACCATCAGCCCCAGCATTTT. Its translation is CAWSRGQDHQPQHF. The V and J genes are TRBV30 and TRBJ1-5; 7 bases are shared with TRBD1. The germline V gene has CDR1 GTSNPN and CDR2 SVGIG (reference sequence). The trim removed 2 bases at V and 5 bases at J, leaving 6 bases unmatched. The CDR3 consists of 14 residues.

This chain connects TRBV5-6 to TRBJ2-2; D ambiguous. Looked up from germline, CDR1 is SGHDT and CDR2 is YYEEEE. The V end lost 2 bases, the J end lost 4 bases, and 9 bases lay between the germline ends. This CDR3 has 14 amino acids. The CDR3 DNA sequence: TGTGCCAGCAGCTTCCCCGGCGGCACCGGGGAGCTGTTTTTT. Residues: CASSFPGGTGELFF.

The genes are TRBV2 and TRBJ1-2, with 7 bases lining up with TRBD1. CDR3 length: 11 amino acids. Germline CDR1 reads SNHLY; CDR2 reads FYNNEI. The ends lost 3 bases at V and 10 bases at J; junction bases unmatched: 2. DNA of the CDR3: TGTGCCAGCAGTGAGGACAGGATCTACACCTTC. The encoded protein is CASSEDRIYTF.

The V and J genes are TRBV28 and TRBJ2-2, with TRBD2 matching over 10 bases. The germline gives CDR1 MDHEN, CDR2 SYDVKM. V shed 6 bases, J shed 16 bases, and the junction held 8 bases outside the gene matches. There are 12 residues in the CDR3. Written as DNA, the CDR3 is TGTGCCAGCAGGCGAGAAGCGGGGGGGCGGTTTTTT. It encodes CASRREAGGRFF.

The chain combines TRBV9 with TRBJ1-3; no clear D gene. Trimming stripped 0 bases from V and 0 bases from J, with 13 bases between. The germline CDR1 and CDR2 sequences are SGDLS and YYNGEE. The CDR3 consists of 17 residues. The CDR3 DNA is TGTGCCAGCAGCGTAGGAGGCAGACTCAGCTCTGGAAACACCATATATTTT. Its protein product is CASSVGGRLSSGNTIYF.

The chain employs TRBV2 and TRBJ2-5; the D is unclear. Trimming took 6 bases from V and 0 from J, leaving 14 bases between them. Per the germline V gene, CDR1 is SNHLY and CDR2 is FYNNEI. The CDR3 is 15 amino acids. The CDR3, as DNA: TGTGCCAGCAGAAGAGCCCCCGAATACCAAGAGACCCAGTACTTC. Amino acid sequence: CASRRAPEYQETQYF.

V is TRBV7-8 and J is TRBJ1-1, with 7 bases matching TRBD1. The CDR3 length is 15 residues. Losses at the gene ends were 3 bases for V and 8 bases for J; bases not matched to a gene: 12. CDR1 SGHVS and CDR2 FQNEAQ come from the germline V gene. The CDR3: CASSLATGSGPEAFF. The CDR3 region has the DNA TGTGCCAGCAGCTTGGCGACAGGGAGCGGGCCAGAAGCTTTCTTT.

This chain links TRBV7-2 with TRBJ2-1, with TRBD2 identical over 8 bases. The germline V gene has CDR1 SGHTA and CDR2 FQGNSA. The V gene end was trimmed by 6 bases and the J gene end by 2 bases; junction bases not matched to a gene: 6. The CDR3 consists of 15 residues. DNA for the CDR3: TGTGCCAGCAGTTCGAGCGGGGGCACCTACAATGAGCAGTTCTTC. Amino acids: CASSSSGGTYNEQFF.

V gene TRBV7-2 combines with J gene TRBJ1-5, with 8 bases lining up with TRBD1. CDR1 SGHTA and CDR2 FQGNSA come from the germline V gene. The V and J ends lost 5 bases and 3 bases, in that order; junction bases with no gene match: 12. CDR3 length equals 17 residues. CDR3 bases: TGTGCCAGCAGCCCATCCGAGACAGGGGTTTACAATCAGCCCCAGCATTTT. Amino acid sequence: CASSPSETGVYNQPQHF.

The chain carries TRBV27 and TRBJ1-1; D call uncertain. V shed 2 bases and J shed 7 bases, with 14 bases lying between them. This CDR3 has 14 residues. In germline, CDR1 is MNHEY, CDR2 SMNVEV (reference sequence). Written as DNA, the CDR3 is TGTGCCAGCAGTTTACTCGCGGTAACGAGTGAAGCTTTCTTT. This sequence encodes CASSLLAVTSEAFF.

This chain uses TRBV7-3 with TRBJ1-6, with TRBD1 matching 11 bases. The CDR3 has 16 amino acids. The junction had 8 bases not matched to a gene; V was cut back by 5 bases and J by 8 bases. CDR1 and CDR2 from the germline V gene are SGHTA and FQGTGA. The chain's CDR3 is CASSPQDRGQDSPLHF. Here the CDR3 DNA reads TGTGCCAGCAGCCCCCAGGACAGGGGGCAGGATTCACCCCTCCACTTT.

The CDR3: CASSLEDRFFDSSTDTQYF. CDR3 in DNA: TGTGCCAGCAGCTTGGAGGACAGGTTCTTCGACTCTAGCACAGATACGCAGTATTTT. V is TRBV5-5 and J is TRBJ2-3; TRBD1 matches 7 bases. Unmatched junction bases numbered 13, after V lost 0 bases and J lost 0 bases. The length of the CDR3 is 19 residues. Germline V CDR1 and CDR2: SGHKS, YYEKEE (reference sequence).

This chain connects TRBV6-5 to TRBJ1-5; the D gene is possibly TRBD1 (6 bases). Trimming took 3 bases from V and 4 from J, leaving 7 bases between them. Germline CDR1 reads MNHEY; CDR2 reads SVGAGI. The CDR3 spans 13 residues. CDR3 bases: TGTGCCAGCAGTTATACAGGGAATCAGCCCCAGCATTTT. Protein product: CASSYTGNQPQHF.

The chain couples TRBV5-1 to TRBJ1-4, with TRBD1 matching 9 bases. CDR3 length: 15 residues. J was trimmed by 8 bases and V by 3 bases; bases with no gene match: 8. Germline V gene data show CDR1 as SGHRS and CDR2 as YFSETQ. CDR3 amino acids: CASSSGQGIVEKLFF. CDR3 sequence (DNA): TGCGCCAGCAGCTCCGGACAGGGGATAGTCGAAAAACTGTTTTTT.

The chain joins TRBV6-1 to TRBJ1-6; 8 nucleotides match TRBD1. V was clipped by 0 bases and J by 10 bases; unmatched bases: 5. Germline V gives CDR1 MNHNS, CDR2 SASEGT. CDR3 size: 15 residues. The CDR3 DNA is TGTGCCAGCAGTGAAGCGGGGACAGGAGGATCACCCCTCCACTTT. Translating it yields CASSEAGTGGSPLHF.

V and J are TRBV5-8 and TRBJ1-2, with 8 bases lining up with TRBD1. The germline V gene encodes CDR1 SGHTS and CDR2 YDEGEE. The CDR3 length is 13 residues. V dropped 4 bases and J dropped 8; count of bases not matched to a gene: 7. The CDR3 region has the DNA TGTGCCAGCAGCCCTGGACAGGGTCGGGGCTACACCTTC. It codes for CASSPGQGRGYTF.

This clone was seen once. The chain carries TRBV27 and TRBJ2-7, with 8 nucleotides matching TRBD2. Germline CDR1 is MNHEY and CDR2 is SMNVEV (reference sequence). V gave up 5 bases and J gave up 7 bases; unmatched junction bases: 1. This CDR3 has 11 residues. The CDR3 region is CASSAGGEQYF. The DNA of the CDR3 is TGTGCCAGCAGTGCGGGGGGTGAGCAGTACTTC.

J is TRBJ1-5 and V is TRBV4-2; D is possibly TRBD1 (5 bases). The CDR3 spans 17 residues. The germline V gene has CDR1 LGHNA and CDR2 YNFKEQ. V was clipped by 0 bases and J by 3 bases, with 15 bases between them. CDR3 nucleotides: TGTGCCAGCAGCCAAGATTGGCGGCAGGGCGTCAATCAGCCCCAGCATTTT. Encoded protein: CASSQDWRQGVNQPQHF.

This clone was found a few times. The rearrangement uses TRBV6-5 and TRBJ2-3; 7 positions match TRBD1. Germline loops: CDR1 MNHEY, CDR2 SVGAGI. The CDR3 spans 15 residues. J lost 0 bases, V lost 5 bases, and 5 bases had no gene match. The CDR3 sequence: CASSPDRRSTDTQYF. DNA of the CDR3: TGTGCCAGCAGTCCGGACAGGCGCAGCACAGATACGCAGTATTTT.